This T cell receptor (beta chain) was obtained from a study of blood T cell repertoires in COVID-19. Measured with immunoSEQ multiplex PCR; TCRdb has only the in-frame clones, and not every one. The sample has under 150,000 clones; 84% are singletons. The germline V gene has CDR1 MNHEY and CDR2 SVGEGT. V shed 5 bases, J shed 0 bases, and the junction held 6 bases outside the gene matches. The CDR3 loop spans 15 amino acids. The sequencing input was peripheral blood. The origin of this receptor is a woman of 80 years or more in a cohort sampled during active or convalescent COVID-19. The rearrangement joins TRBV6-2 or TRBV6-3 to TRBJ1-1, with 7 bases fitting TRBD1. CDR3 protein: CASSKWDRLNTEAFF. CDR3 nucleotides: TGTGCCAGCAGTAAGTGGGACAGATTGAACACTGAAGCTTTCTTT.